This T cell receptor (beta chain) was sequenced for a study of T cell repertoires in cytomegalovirus infection. Whole-study context: Alongside well-studied HLA-B-restricted CMV epitopes, recently identified HLA-C-restricted CMV epitopes were also used. Public TCR beta signature analysis indicated the presence of both CMV infection and matching HLA type. Study-wide findings and caveats: The ex vivo response showed dominance by HLA-C-restricted CMV-specific TCR beta clonotypes. Based on cumulative public TCR beta family frequency, carriers of CMV plus the relevant HLA were identified.

TCRdb passed the reads through MiXCR, listing each CDR3 protein once. Of about 480,000 distinct CDR3 sequences in the sample, 30% to 40% were seen once. Many counts were recorded for this clonotype. The antigen remains unidentified. This CDR3 comprises 13 residues. In germline, CDR1 is SGHTA, CDR2 FQGNSA. The ends were cut back, 5 bases at V and 7 bases at J, with 14 bases in the middle. The chain joins TRBV7-2 to TRBJ1-1; D is unclear. The sample consisted of cultured PBMCs, taken from culture after CMV antigen stimulation. The sequence derives from a human donor in good health (CMV status not recorded). Some clones in this sample may be carry-over from other donors' samples. This CDR3 is CASSPPNTDEAFF. CDR3 DNA: TGTGCCAGCAGCCCCCCCAATACAGATGAAGCTTTCTTT.